These 27 T cell receptor beta chains share one sample of origin, sequenced in a study of T cells after yellow fever vaccination. In TCRdb, the 5' RACE reads were re-called with MiXCR into one record per CDR3 protein. The table shows hundreds of thousands of distinct CDR3 sequences, with 3.6% occurring only once. Sequencing used PBMCs, obtained on the day of the yellow fever booster vaccination. The receptor source for this set is a man aged 18 to 29 who received the YFV17D yellow fever vaccine.

This clonotype has ten or more counts. The rearrangement links TRBV5-5 to TRBJ2-7; D gene unclear. CDR1 and CDR2 from the germline V gene are SGHKS and YYEKEE (reference sequence). The CDR3 has 13 residues. The germline V and J ends were trimmed by 2 bases and 2 bases, with 8 bases remaining between them. The CDR3 coding sequence is TGTGCCAGCAGCTTCAGGCGTACCTACGAGCAGTACTTC. Translating it yields CASSFRRTYEQYF.

This clonotype has at least ten counts. The chain is built from TRBV3-1 and TRBJ2-1, with 14 bases identical to TRBD2. The CDR3 consists of 17 residues. V lost 0 bases to trimming and J lost 8 bases; unmatched junction nucleotides: 6. The germline CDR1 and CDR2 sequences are LGHDT and YNNKEL (reference sequence). The CDR3 reads CASSQDLTSGGADEQFF. CDR3 DNA sequence: TGTGCCAGCAGCCAAGATCTGACTAGCGGGGGGGCCGATGAGCAGTTCTTC.

This chain connects TRBV5-4 to TRBJ2-7, with 13 bases that match TRBD2. The CDR3 sequence is 15 residues long. CDR1 and CDR2 (germline): SGHNT, YYREEE (reference sequence). The V and J ends lost 5 bases and 5 bases, in that order; junction bases with no gene match: 7. The CDR3 DNA reads as TGTGCCAGCAGTCGTACTAGCGGGGGGGCGGACGAGCAGTACTTC. This translates into CASSRTSGGADEQYF.

This clonotype was detected many times. The J gene is TRBJ2-3, the V gene TRBV5-5; 8 nucleotides align to TRBD2. The CDR3 length is 16 residues. CDR1 SGHKS and CDR2 YYEKEE come from the germline V gene (reference sequence). V shed 0 bases and J 2 bases; nucleotides not matched to a gene: 5. The CDR3, as DNA: TGTGCCAGCAGCTTGGGGACTAGCCCCACCACAGATACGCAGTATTTT. It translates to CASSLGTSPTTDTQYF.

The sample holds many counts of this clonotype. The CDR3: CASGSTPGGAGTGELFF. The CDR3 nucleotides are TGTGCTAGTGGTTCGACTCCAGGGGGCGCGGGCACCGGGGAGCTGTTTTTT. The chain joins TRBV12-5 to TRBJ2-2, with 8 bases that match TRBD1. The CDR3 sequence is 17 residues long. The germline V gene has CDR1 LGHNT and CDR2 FRNRAP. V trimming: 4 bases; J trimming: 4 bases; junction bases outside the gene matches: 11.

This clonotype was observed at least ten times. The V call is TRBV28, the J call TRBJ2-5, with D maybe TRBD2 (6 bases). V was trimmed by 6 bases and J by 5 bases, leaving 25 bases between them. This CDR3 region has 17 residues. The germline V gene has CDR1 MDHEN and CDR2 SYDVKM. The CDR3 reads CASSSTVGGRPYETQYF. The CDR3 DNA is TGTGCCAGCAGCTCTACCGTAGGTGGGAGGCCGTACGAGACCCAGTACTTC.

As for this clonotype: With a much larger clone just one base away, this may be a read error. This sequence joins TRBV21-1 and TRBJ2-3; the table's D gene call, TRBD1, was not cross checked with the DNA. TRBV21-1 counts as a pseudogene. CDR3 length: 13 residues. CDR3 protein: CATGRGGTVTQYF. The CDR3 region has the DNA TGTGCCACCGGACGGGGGGGAACAGTTACGCAGTATTTT.

V usage is TRBV7-2 and J usage is TRBJ2-5; 11 positions match TRBD2. The CDR3 extends over 17 amino acids. V gave up 5 bases and J gave up 3 bases; unmatched junction bases: 11. The V gene's germline CDR1 is SGHTA and CDR2 FQGNSA. CDR3 loop: CASSALVPGLAEETQYF. CDR3 nucleotides: TGTGCCAGCAGCGCCTTAGTACCGGGACTAGCGGAAGAGACCCAGTACTTC.

There are a few counts of this clonotype. The chain carries TRBV6-5 and TRBJ2-5; D might be TRBD2 (5 bases). This CDR3 contains 14 residues. The germline V and J ends were trimmed by 0 bases and 7 bases, with 12 bases remaining between them. Germline CDR1 MNHEY, CDR2 SVGAGI. The CDR3 sequence is CASSYSTVRGTQYF. The CDR3 bases are TGTGCCAGCAGTTACTCGACGGTTCGGGGGACCCAGTACTTC.

The V call is TRBV28, the J call TRBJ2-5; 12 bases match TRBD2. The germline CDR1 and CDR2 sequences are MDHEN and SYDVKM. The CDR3 spans 15 residues. V trimming: 6 bases; J trimming: 5 bases; junction bases outside the gene matches: 7. The chain's CDR3 is CASSRGTSGPETQYF. In DNA, the CDR3 is TGTGCCAGCAGCCGTGGGACTAGCGGGCCCGAGACCCAGTACTTC.

The chain recombines TRBV6-6 with TRBJ2-3; 8 nucleotides match TRBD2. Trimming at V came to 0 bases and at J to 1 base, leaving 0 bases not matched to a gene. Germline CDR1 MNHNY, CDR2 SVGAGI (reference sequence). The CDR3 runs to 15 residues. CDR3 DNA: TGTGCCAGCAGTTACTCGACTAGCGGCACAGATACGCAGTATTTT. It is translated as CASSYSTSGTDTQYF.

This clonotype was seen many times. The V gene is TRBV5-5, the J gene TRBJ1-1, with D perhaps matching TRBD1 (6 bases). CDR3 length equals 18 residues. Germline-derived CDR1 and CDR2 are SGHKS and YYEKEE (reference sequence). Trimming shortened V by 0 bases and J by 5 bases, and 23 bases separated the two germline ends. The CDR3 bases are TGTGCCAGCAGCTTGGGGGCCCCGGTGGCAGGGGTGGGTACTGAAGCTTTCTTT. It codes for CASSLGAPVAGVGTEAFF.

The chain uses TRBV11-2 and TRBJ1-5, with 8 bases fitting TRBD1. J was trimmed by 9 bases and V by 5 bases; bases with no gene match: 12. CDR1 and CDR2 (germline): SGHAT, FQNNGV. The CDR3 runs 15 residues. This CDR3 is CASSKQGGSQWPQHF. CDR3 sequence (DNA): TGTGCCAGCAGCAAACAGGGGGGGTCTCAATGGCCCCAGCATTTT.

This clonotype showed up many times. The V gene is TRBV20-1, the J gene TRBJ2-7, with 7 bases lining up with TRBD2. V lost 3 bases and J lost 5; bases outside the gene matches: 7. CDR1 is DFQATT, CDR2 SNEGSKA, per germline (reference sequence). The CDR3 is 13 amino acids. The CDR3 coding sequence is TGCAGTGCTAGTGACCGGGGGGTTGACGAGCAGTACTTC. Its protein is CSASDRGVDEQYF.

This clonotype was observed at least ten times. This chain joins TRBV11-2 and TRBJ2-7; 7 bases are a match to TRBD1. With V trimmed by 1 base and J by 6 bases, 3 bases remained unmatched. Germline CDR1 reads SGHAT; CDR2 reads FQNNGV. The CDR3 has 13 amino acids. The CDR3 spells CASSLGQGSEQYF. The DNA of the CDR3 is TGTGCCAGCAGCTTAGGACAGGGCTCCGAGCAGTACTTC.

Many counts were recorded for this clonotype. The chain recombines TRBV7-3 with TRBJ2-1, with 10 positions matching TRBD2. Losses at the gene ends were 2 bases for V and 6 bases for J; bases not matched to a gene: 4. Germline V gene sequence: CDR1 SGHTA, CDR2 FQGTGA. This CDR3 has 15 residues. CDR3 bases: TGTGCCAGCAGCTTAGGTAGCGGGGGGTCCAATGAGCAGTTCTTC. It yields the protein CASSLGSGGSNEQFF.

This clonotype appeared a few times. V usage is TRBV4-3 and J usage is TRBJ1-2; no firm D call. Trimming left V 8 bases short and J 6 bases short, with 16 bases between. Per germline, CDR1 LGHNA and CDR2 YSLEER. This CDR3 comprises 13 residues. The CDR3 loop reads CASGLREGNGYTF. The CDR3 nucleotides read TGCGCCAGCGGGCTGCGGGAGGGCAATGGCTACACCTTC.

This clonotype was observed many times. This chain joins TRBV20-1 and TRBJ2-1, with 8 bases that match TRBD2. The CDR3 extends over 16 amino acids. Per germline, CDR1 DFQATT and CDR2 SNEGSKA (reference sequence). V was pared by 6 bases and J by 0 bases, with 10 bases of the junction left unmatched. CDR3 in DNA: TGCAGTGCCGTGTTACCCGGGACTAGCTCCTACAATGAGCAGTTCTTC. This codes for CSAVLPGTSSYNEQFF.

This clonotype was seen a few times. The rearrangement links TRBV5-1 to TRBJ1-1, with 10 bases aligning to TRBD1. The germline V gene encodes CDR1 SGHRS and CDR2 YFSETQ. V lost 0 bases and J lost 10; bases outside the gene matches: 3. This CDR3 comprises 13 residues. The CDR3 here is CASSLARTGGAFF. The CDR3 DNA sequence: TGCGCCAGCAGCTTGGCCAGGACAGGGGGAGCTTTCTTT.

This clonotype occurred a few times. The rearrangement links TRBV11-2 to TRBJ2-7; possible D gene TRBD2, 5 bases. Germline CDR1 SGHAT, CDR2 FQNNGV. The CDR3 contains 15 residues. The V gene lost 4 bases and the J gene lost 3 bases, with 16 bases spanning the gap. CDR3 DNA sequence: TGTGCCAGCAGCTCCTCCCCCGGACTGGGCTACGAGCAGTACGTC. Protein product: CASSSSPGLGYEQYV.

This clonotype came up a few times. The rearrangement uses TRBV20-1 and TRBJ1-2; D gene unclear. CDR1 and CDR2 from the germline V gene are DFQATT and SNEGSKA (reference sequence). Trimming removed 7 bases from V and 4 bases from J, with 19 bases in between. The CDR3 runs to 14 residues. The CDR3 coding sequence is TGCAGTGGGAAGCAGGACCTAAATGGCTATGGCTACACCTTC. Its translation: CSGKQDLNGYGYTF.

This clonotype was detected many times. CDR3 sequence (DNA): TGCAGTGTCCCCGTCAGGTCCCGGGGGGATACGCAGTATTTT. Protein product: CSVPVRSRGDTQYF. The rearrangement joins TRBV20-1 to TRBJ2-3; maybe TRBD2 (6 bases). V lost 7 bases to trimming and J lost 6 bases, with 20 bases between them. The CDR3 loop spans 14 amino acids. Germline CDR1 DFQATT, CDR2 SNEGSKA (reference sequence).

This clonotype was counted ten times or more. J is TRBJ2-3 and V is TRBV7-2, with D tentatively TRBD1 or TRBD2 (6 bases each). Between the trimmed V and J ends, which lost 5 bases and 5 bases, there was a span of 20 bases. This CDR3 has 16 residues. Germline V gene data show CDR1 as SGHTA and CDR2 as FQGNSA. In DNA form, the CDR3 reads TGTGCCAGCAGCACAGGGACTTCTGGGGTCGTAGATACGCAGTATTTT. Encoded protein: CASSTGTSGVVDTQYF.

This clonotype was detected a few times. The V call is TRBV21-1, the J call TRBJ2-2. TRBV21-1 is shown as a pseudogene. The CDR3 is made up of 13 amino acids. CDR3 protein: CASSKAGRGELFF. The CDR3 region has the DNA TGTGCCAGCAGCAAAGCGGGAAGGGGGGAGCTGTTTTTT.

This clonotype was seen repeatedly, ten times or more. V gene TRBV7-9 combines with J gene TRBJ2-3; D call uncertain. V was shortened by 2 bases and J by 0 bases, with 6 bases between the two germline ends. The CDR3 runs 14 residues. Germline-derived CDR1 and CDR2 are SEHNR and FQNEAQ (reference sequence). The CDR3 DNA reads as TGTGCCAGCAGCTTAACTACTAGCACAGATACGCAGTATTTT. This translates into CASSLTTSTDTQYF.

J is TRBJ2-1 and V is TRBV29-1; a weak D match, TRBD2 (6 bases). Germline V lookup: CDR1 SQVTM, CDR2 ANQGSEA. This CDR3 spans 15 amino acids. V lost 5 bases and J lost 3, with 17 bases in between. In nucleotides, the CDR3 is TGCAGCGTTAGGGGCGGGGAGCAGCTCTACAATGAGCAGTTCTTC. Its protein is CSVRGGEQLYNEQFF.

The CDR3 region has the DNA TGTGCCAGCACCCTGCATGCTTCCGATGAGCAGTTCTTC. Encoded protein: CASTLHASDEQFF. This rearrangement joins TRBV7-2 to TRBJ2-1, with D unclear. The CDR3 is 13 amino acids. CDR1 is SGHTA and CDR2 is FQGNSA in the germline V gene. V was pared by 7 bases and J by 8 bases, with 15 bases between.